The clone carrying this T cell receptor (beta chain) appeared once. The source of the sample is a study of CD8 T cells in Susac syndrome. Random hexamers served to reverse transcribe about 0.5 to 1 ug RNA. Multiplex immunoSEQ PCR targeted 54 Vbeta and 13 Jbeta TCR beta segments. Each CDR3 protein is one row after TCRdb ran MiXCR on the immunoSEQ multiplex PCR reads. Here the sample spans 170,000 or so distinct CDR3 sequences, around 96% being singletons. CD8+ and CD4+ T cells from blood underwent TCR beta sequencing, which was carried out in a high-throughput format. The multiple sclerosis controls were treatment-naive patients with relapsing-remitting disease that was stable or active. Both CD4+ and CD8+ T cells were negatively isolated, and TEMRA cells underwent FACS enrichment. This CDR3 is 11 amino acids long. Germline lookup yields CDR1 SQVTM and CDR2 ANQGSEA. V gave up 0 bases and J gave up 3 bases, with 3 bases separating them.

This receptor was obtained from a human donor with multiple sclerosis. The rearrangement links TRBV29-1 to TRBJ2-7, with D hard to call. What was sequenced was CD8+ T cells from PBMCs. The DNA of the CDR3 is TGCAGCGTTGAAGATCTCTACGAGCAGTACTTC. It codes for CSVEDLYEQYF.